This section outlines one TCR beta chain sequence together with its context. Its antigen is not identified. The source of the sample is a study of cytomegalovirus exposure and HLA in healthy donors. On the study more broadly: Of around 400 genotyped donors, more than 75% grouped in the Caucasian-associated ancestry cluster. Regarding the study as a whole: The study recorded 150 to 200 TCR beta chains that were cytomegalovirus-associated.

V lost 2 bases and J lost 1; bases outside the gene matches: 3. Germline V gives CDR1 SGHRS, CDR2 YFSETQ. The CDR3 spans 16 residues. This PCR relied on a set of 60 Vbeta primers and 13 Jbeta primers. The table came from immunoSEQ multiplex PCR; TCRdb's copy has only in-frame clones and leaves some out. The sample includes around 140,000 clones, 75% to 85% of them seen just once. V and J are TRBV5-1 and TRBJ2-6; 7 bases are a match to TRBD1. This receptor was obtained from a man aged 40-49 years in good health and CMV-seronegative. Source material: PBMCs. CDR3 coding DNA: TGCGCCAGCAGCTTCGCACAGGGGTCTGGGGCCAACGTCCTGACTTTC. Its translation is CASSFAQGSGANVLTF.